This entry is about one T cell receptor (beta chain). The antigen is not known. This specimen belongs to a study of graft-versus-host responses after intestinal transplantation. Study at large: As for transplant type, recipients had multivisceral, liver-intestinal, or isolated intestinal grafts. Study-wide findings and caveats: Maximum circulating GvH clone levels tracked with early post-transplant HvG decreases. Individuals who had graft-donor T cell macrochimerism had allografts that showed high graft-versus-host to host-versus-graft clonal ratios.

The method was immunoSEQ multiplex PCR; TCRdb's version includes in-frame clones alone and lacks a portion of them. Here the sample spans about 120,000 clones, over 80% being singletons. CDR1 is MNHNY, CDR2 SVGAGI, per germline (reference sequence). V was cut by 2 bases and J by 1 base, with 12 bases left in between. The CDR3 contains 15 residues. This sequence was found in a human donor who received an intestinal transplant. The sample in question was unstimulated CD4+ T cells sorted from spleen or lymph node cells, obtained before intestinal transplant. The chain combines TRBV6-6 with TRBJ2-7; the D gene could be TRBD1 or TRBD2 (6 bases each). The CDR3 region is CASSYGGTLSYEQYF. Written as DNA, the CDR3 is TGTGCCAGCAGTTACGGCGGGACACTTTCCTACGAGCAGTACTTC.